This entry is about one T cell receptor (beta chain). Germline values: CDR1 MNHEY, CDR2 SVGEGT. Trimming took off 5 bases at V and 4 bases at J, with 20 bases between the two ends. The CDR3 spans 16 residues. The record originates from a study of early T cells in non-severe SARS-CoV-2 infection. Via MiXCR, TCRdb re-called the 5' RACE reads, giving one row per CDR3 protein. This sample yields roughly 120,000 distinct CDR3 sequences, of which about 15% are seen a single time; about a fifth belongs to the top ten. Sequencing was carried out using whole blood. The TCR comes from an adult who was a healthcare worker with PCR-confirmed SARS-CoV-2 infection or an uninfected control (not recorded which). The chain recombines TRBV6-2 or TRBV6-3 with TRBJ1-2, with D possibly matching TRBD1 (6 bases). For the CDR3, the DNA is TGTGCCAGCAGTATCCTGGACAGCCTCGACTTCTATGGCTACACCTTC. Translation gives CASSILDSLDFYGYTF.